The 4 T cell receptor beta chains in this list originate from one sample, sequenced in a study of T cell repertoires in cytomegalovirus infection. TCRdb reanalysed the reads using MiXCR and keeps one entry per CDR3 protein. The sample holds around 900,000 distinct CDR3 sequences, under 40% seen once. No antigen has been assigned to these receptors. Here the sequenced sample was cultured CD8+ T cells from PBMCs, taken from culture after CMV antigen stimulation. These receptors all come from a human donor in good health (CMV status not recorded). Some clones in this sample may be carry-over from other donors' samples.

This clonotype was recorded a few times. The chain uses TRBV7-2 and TRBJ1-2, with no clear D. V was cut by 3 bases and J by 6 bases, with 14 bases left in between. Germline CDR1 reads SGHTA; CDR2 reads FQGNSA. The CDR3 covers 14 residues. The CDR3 protein is CASSFRTAWDGYTF. DNA for the CDR3: TGTGCCAGCAGCTTTAGGACTGCTTGGGATGGCTACACCTTC.

This clonotype was detected ten times or more. J is TRBJ2-7 and V is TRBV7-9, with 11 bases lining up with TRBD1. The CDR3 extends over 15 amino acids. With V trimmed by 3 bases and J by 3 bases, 4 bases remained unmatched. CDR1 and CDR2 (germline): SEHNR, FQNEAQ (reference sequence). This CDR3 reads CASSLGTGGNYEQYF. DNA for the CDR3: TGTGCCAGCAGCTTGGGGACAGGGGGAAACTACGAGCAGTACTTC.

This clonotype was recorded at least ten times. The chain carries TRBV6-5 and TRBJ2-5, with 8 bases fitting TRBD2. Germline V gives CDR1 MNHEY, CDR2 SVGAGI. The V segment lost 0 bases and the J segment 3 bases; nucleotides outside the gene matches: 3. The CDR3 sequence is 15 residues long. CDR3 sequence (DNA): TGTGCCAGCAGTTACTCGATTAGCGGGGAAGAGACCCAGTACTTC. This codes for CASSYSISGEETQYF.

This clonotype was recorded many times. The chain uses TRBV6-2 or TRBV6-3 and TRBJ1-1, with a weak D call TRBD1 (5 bases). CDR1 MNHEY and CDR2 SVGEGT come from the germline V gene. The CDR3 spans 15 residues. Between the trimmed V and J ends, which lost 4 bases and 5 bases, there was a span of 17 bases. CDR3 region: CASSSRQITKTEAFF. The CDR3 DNA reads TGTGCCAGCAGTTCACGACAGATAACAAAGACTGAAGCTTTCTTT.